The clone carrying this T cell receptor beta chain was seen only a few times. Its specificity is not known. The germline V gene encodes CDR1 LNHNV and CDR2 YYDKDF (reference sequence). V was trimmed by 0 bases and J by 3 bases, leaving 11 bases between them. The CDR3 totals 16 residues. The record originates from a study of CD8 T cells in ankylosing spondylitis. Study-level findings and limits: Ankylosing spondylitis blood seemed to carry a telltale TCR beta motif made of fewer than ten highly homologous variants.

Via MiXCR, TCRdb re-called the 5' RACE reads, giving one row per CDR3 protein. The sample shows hundreds of thousands of distinct CDR3 sequences, approximately 12% of them seen only once. The chain uses TRBV15 and TRBJ2-2; D is unclear. The clonotype comes from a male donor with ankylosing spondylitis. The sequenced material came from blood, either unsorted or a sorted T cell fraction (not recorded which). The CDR3 DNA sequence: TGTGCCACCAGCAGAGATGCCACTGCTGACACCGGGGAGCTGTTTTTT. Its translation is CATSRDATADTGELFF.